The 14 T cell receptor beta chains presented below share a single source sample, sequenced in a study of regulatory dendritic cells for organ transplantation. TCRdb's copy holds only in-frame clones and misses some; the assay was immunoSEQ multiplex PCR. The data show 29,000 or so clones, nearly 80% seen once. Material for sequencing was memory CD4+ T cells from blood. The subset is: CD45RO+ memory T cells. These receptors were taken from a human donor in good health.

The CDR3 sequence: CASSESTAPGHVYNEQFF. The CDR3 nucleotides read TGTGCCAGCAGTGAATCCACCGCCCCGGGACACGTCTACAATGAGCAGTTCTTC. The chain joins TRBV25-1 to TRBJ2-1; D might be TRBD1 (6 bases). The V end lost 1 base, the J end lost 3 bases, and 19 bases lay between the germline ends. The CDR3 spans 18 residues. Germline lookup yields CDR1 MGHDK and CDR2 SYGVNS. Full variable domain (rest looked up from reference TRBV25-1 and TRBJ2-1): EADIYQTPRYLVIGTGKKITLECSQTMGHDKMYWYQQDPGMELHLIHYSYGVNSTEKGDLSSESTVSRIRTEHFPLTLESARPSHTSQYLCASSESTAPGHVYNEQFFGPGTRLTVL.

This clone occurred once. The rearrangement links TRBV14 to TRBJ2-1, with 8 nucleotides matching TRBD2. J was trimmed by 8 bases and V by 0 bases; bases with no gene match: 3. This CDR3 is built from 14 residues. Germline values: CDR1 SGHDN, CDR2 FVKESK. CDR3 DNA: TGTGCCAGCAGCCAAGAGATCGGGAGGGATGAGCAGTTCTTC. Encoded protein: CASSQEIGRDEQFF.

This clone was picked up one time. The CDR3 spells CASSPQPSGGANEQFF. DNA of the CDR3: TGTGCCAGCAGCCCCCAACCTAGCGGGGGGGCGAATGAGCAGTTCTTC. The chain carries TRBV7-2 and TRBJ2-1, with 12 bases aligning to TRBD2. Looked up from germline, CDR1 is SGHTA and CDR2 is FQGNSA. The CDR3 loop spans 16 amino acids. V dropped 5 bases and J dropped 7; count of bases not matched to a gene: 9. The full variable domain, completed using reference TRBV7-2 and TRBJ2-1, is GAGVSQSPSNKVTEKGKDVELRCDPISGHTALYWYRQSLGQGLEFLIYFQGNSAPDKSGLPSDRFSAERTGGSVSTLTIQRTQQEDSAVYLCASSPQPSGGANEQFFGPGTRLTVL.

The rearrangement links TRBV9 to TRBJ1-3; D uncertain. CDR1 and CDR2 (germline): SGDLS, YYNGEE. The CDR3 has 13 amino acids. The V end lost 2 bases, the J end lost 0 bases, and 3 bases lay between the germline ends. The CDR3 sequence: CASSVGSGNTIYF. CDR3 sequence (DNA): TGTGCCAGCAGCGTCGGCTCTGGAAACACCATATATTTT.

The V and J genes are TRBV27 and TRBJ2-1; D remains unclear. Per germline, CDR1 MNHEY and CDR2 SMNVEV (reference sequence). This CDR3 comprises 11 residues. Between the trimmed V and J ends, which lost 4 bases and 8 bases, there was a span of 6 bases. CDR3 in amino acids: CASSYVDEQFF. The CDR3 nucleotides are TGTGCCAGCAGTTATGTAGATGAGCAGTTCTTC.

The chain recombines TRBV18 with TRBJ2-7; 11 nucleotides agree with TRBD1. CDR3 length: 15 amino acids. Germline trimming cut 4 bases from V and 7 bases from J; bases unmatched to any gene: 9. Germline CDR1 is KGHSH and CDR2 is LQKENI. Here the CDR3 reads CASSHGQGAMQEQYF. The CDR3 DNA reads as TGTGCCAGCTCACATGGACAGGGGGCGATGCAGGAGCAGTACTTC. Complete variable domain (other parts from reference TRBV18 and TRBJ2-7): NAGVMQNPRHLVRRRGQEARLRCSPMKGHSHVYWYRQLPEEGLKFMVYLQKENIIDESGMPKERFSAEFPKEGPSILRIQQVVRGDSAAYFCASSHGQGAMQEQYFGPGTRLTVT.

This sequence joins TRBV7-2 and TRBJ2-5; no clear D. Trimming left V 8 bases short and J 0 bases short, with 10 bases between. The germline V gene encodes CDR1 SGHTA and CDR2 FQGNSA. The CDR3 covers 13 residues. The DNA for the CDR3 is TGTGCCAGCGTCGCGGTCCACCAAGAGACCCAGTACTTC. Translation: CASVAVHQETQYF.

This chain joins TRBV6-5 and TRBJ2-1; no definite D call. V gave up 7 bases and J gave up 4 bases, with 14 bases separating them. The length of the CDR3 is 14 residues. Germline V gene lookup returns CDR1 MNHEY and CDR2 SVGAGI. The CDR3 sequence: CASTQRRPYNEQFF. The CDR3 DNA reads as TGTGCCAGCACCCAAAGGCGGCCGTACAATGAGCAGTTCTTC.

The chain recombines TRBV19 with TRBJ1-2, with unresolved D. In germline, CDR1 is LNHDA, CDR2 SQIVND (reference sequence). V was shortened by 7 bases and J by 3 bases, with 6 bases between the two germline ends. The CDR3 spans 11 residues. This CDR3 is CASNRDYGYTF. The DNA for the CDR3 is TGTGCCAGTAATCGAGACTATGGCTACACCTTC.

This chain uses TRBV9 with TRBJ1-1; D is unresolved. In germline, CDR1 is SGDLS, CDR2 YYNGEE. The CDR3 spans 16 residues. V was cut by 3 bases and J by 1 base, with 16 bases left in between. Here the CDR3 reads CASSAIGRNTNTEAFF. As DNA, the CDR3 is TGTGCCAGCAGCGCGATCGGACGGAACACGAACACTGAAGCTTTCTTT. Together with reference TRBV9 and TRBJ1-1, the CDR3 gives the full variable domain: DSGVTQTPKHLITATGQRVTLRCSPRSGDLSVYWYQQSLDQGLQFLIQYYNGEERAKGNILERFSAQQFPDLHSELNLSSLELGDSALYFCASSAIGRNTNTEAFFGQGTRLTVV.

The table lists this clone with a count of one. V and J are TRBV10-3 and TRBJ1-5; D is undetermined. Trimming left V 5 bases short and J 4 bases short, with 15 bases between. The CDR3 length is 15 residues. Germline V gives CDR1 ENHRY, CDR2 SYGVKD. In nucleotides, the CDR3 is TGTGCCATCAGTTTGGGTTCAGCTGGGAATCAGCCCCAGCATTTT. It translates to CAISLGSAGNQPQHF.

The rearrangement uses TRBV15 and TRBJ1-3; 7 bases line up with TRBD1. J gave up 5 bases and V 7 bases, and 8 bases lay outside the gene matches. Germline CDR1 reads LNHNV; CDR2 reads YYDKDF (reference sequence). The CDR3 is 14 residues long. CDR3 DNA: TGTGCCACCACCGACAGGGACCAGCGAAACACCATATATTTT. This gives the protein CATTDRDQRNTIYF.

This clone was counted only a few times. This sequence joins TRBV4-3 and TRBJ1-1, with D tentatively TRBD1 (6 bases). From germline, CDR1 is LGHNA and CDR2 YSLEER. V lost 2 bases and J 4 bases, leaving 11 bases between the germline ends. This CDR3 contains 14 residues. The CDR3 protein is CASSQQTGLTEAFF. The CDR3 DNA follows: TGCGCCAGCAGCCAACAAACAGGGCTCACTGAAGCTTTCTTT.

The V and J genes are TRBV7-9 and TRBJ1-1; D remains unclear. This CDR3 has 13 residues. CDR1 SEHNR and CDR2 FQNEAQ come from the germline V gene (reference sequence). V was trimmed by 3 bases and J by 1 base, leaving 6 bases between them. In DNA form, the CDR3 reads TGTGCCAGCAGCTTTAAGGGGAACACTGAAGCTTTCTTT. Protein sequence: CASSFKGNTEAFF.